The present TCR beta chain was sequenced within a study of a mutant IDH1 vaccine in newly diagnosed glioma. Regarding the study as a whole: Immune responses arising from the vaccine appeared in about 93% of patients.

This clone was observed once. Its antigen is as yet unknown. Clones were sequenced by immunoSEQ multiplex PCR, and TCRdb holds only the in-frame ones, with some missing. The profile shows under 40,000 clones, about four fifths of them singletons. CDR3 length: 16 residues. Germline lookup yields CDR1 SGHDT and CDR2 YYEEEE. The junction had 6 bases not matched to a gene; V was cut back by 3 bases and J by 2 bases. Time point described: week 35, safety follow-up. In every dose of vaccine, 300 ug of mutant IDH1 20-mer peptide was given alongside topical imiquimod. The receptor was derived from a man aged 25 to 40 with glioma. V usage is TRBV5-6 and J usage is TRBJ2-2; 8 bases are shared with TRBD2. The sequencing here drew on PBMCs, taken from a glioma patient whose treatment included an IDH1 peptide vaccine. The CDR3 spells CASSSMTSVNTGELFF. As DNA, the CDR3 is TGTGCCAGCAGCTCTATGACTAGCGTAAACACCGGGGAGCTGTTTTTT.